The clone carrying this T cell receptor beta chain was picked up a small number of times. Its specificity is unknown. PCR involved 60 Vbeta and 13 Jbeta primers. Profiling relied on immunoSEQ multiplex PCR, and the TCRdb table lists in-frame clones only, not all of them. The table includes about 82,000 clones, roughly 74% detected once. From germline, CDR1 is MNHNS and CDR2 SASEGT. Trimming took 5 bases from V and 5 from J; bases not matched to a gene: 8. CDR3 length: 14 amino acids. This cohort consisted of healthy bone marrow donors. This sample is drawn from a study of cytomegalovirus exposure and HLA in healthy donors. Study results and limitations: Accurate prediction of HLA-A and HLA-B alleles (for most subjects) was reportedly achieved from TCR beta sequences. A later look showed TCR association rates differing by HLA locus, highest for DRB1 and lowest for HLA-C. Exclusion as indistinguishable affected some V segments, including TRBV6-2 and TRBV6-3.

The origin of this receptor is a woman aged 45-65 years in good health and CMV-seropositive. The specimen sequenced was PBMCs. V and J are TRBV6-1 and TRBJ1-1; the match to TRBD1 covers 7 bases. The CDR3 DNA sequence: TGTGCCAGCAGTTTCGACAGGGAATGGACTGAAGCTTTCTTT. Its protein product is CASSFDREWTEAFF.